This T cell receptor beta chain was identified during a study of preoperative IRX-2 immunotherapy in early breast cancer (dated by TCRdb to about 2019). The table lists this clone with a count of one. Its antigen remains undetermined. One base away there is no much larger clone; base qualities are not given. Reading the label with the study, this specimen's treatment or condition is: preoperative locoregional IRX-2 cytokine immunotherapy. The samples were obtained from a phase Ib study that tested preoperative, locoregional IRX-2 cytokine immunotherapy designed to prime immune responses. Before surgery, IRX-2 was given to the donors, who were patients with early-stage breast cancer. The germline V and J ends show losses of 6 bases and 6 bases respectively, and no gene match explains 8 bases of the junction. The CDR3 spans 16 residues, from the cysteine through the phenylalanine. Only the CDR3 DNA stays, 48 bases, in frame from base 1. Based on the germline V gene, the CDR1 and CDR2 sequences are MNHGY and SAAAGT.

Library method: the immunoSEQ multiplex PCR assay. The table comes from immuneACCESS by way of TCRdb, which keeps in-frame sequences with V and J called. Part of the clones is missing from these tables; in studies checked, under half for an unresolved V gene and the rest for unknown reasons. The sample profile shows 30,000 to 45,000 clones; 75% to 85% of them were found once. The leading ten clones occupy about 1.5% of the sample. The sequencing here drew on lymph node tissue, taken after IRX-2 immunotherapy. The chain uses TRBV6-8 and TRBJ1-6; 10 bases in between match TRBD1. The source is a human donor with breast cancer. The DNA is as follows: TGTGCCAGCAGCCCCGACAGGGGGCCCCGTAATTCACCCCTCCACTTT. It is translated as CASSPDRGPRNSPLHF.